This T cell receptor (beta chain) derives from a study of cytomegalovirus exposure and HLA in healthy donors. The CDR3 totals 13 residues. V lost 10 bases and J lost 6; bases outside the gene matches: 8. Germline V gives CDR1 MNHNS, CDR2 SASEGT. Profiled with immunoSEQ multiplex PCR; TCRdb holds only in-frame clones, not every one. The repertoire has 150,000 to 180,000 clones, 86% of them found once; the top ten carry about 2.2%. The gene calls are TRBV6-1 and TRBJ1-5; 8 nucleotides match TRBD1. Sequencing was performed on PBMCs. The sequence derives from a human donor in good health. The CDR3 is CATTTGESQPQHF. In DNA form, the CDR3 reads TGTGCCACTACGACAGGGGAAAGTCAGCCCCAGCATTTT.